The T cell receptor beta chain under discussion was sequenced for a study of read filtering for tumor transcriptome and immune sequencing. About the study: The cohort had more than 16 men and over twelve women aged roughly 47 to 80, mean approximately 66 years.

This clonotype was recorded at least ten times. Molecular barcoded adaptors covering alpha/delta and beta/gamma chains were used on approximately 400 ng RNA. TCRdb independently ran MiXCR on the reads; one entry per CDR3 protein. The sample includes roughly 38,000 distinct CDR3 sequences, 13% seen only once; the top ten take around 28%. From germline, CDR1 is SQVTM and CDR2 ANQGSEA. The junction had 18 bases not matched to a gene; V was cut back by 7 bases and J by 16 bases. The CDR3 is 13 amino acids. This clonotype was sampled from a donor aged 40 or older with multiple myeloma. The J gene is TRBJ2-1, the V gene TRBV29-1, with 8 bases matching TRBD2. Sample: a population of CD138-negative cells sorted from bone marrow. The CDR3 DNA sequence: TGCAGCGCCCAACTAGCGGACATCCCGTTTGGTTTCTTC. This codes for CSAQLADIPFGFF.